The following is a TCR beta chain sequence with its context. This record comes from a study of human T cells and chemical hapten exposure. Germline trimming cut 5 bases from V and 6 bases from J; bases unmatched to any gene: 4. CDR3 size: 13 residues. Germline V gives CDR1 SQVTM, CDR2 ANQGSEA. Sample time point: pre-sensitization, week 0. The treatment was: therapeutic diphenylcyclopropenone sensitization with weekly scalp DPC. A single record per CDR3 protein comes from TCRdb applying MiXCR to the RACE reads. This sample has about 80,000 distinct CDR3 sequences, with around 15% found just once. The specimen comprised whole blood, sampled in connection with sensitization to the hapten diphenylcyclopropenone (DPC). The V call is TRBV29-1, the J call TRBJ2-1, with 10 bases that match TRBD1. The TCR originated in a woman in her 50s with alopecia areata. Some clones in this sample may be carry-over from other donors' samples. CDR3 sequence: CSVRTGGINEQFF. The CDR3 nucleotides are TGCAGCGTTCGGACAGGGGGTATCAATGAGCAGTTCTTC.